One and the same sample provided the 14 T cell receptor beta chains below, sequenced in a study of blood T cell repertoires in COVID-19. The assay was immunoSEQ multiplex PCR, and TCRdb's table has in-frame clones only and misses some. The sample consists of some 240,000 clones, around 83% of them appearing once. Sequencing used peripheral blood. The receptors were gathered from a woman aged 70-85 years with COVID-19, enrolled during active disease.

J is TRBJ2-5 and V is TRBV24-1, with no clear D. Germline V CDR1 and CDR2: KGHDR, SFDVKD. Trimming left V 4 bases short and J 3 bases short, with 17 bases between. The CDR3 length is 16 residues. For the CDR3, the DNA is TGTGCCACCAGTGAACCATCATCCGGTTTCGAAGAGACCCAGTACTTC. Its protein is CATSEPSSGFEETQYF.

The chain couples TRBV5-1 to TRBJ2-3; 10 nucleotides align to TRBD1. CDR3 length: 15 residues. Germline lookup yields CDR1 SGHRS and CDR2 YFSETQ. The V gene end was trimmed by 4 bases and the J gene end by 6 bases; junction bases not matched to a gene: 8. This CDR3 reads CASSSGTGDRDTQYF. In nucleotides, the CDR3 is TGCGCCAGCAGCAGCGGGACAGGGGATCGCGATACGCAGTATTTT.

J is TRBJ2-3 and V is TRBV6-2 or TRBV6-3, with D unresolved. The CDR3 is 15 amino acids. V lost 2 bases and J 2 bases, leaving 11 bases between the germline ends. Per the germline V gene, CDR1 is MNHEY and CDR2 is SVGEGT. The DNA for the CDR3 is TGTGCCAGCAGTTACAGCGACTGGTCCACAGATACGCAGTATTTT. This sequence encodes CASSYSDWSTDTQYF.

The CDR3 here is CASSSQRDGEQFF. Here the CDR3 DNA reads TGTGCCAGCAGCTCGCAGAGAGACGGGGAGCAGTTCTTC. The J gene is TRBJ2-1, the V gene TRBV7-2; no clear D. Trimming removed 4 bases at V and 10 bases at J, with 14 bases between. The germline CDR1 and CDR2 sequences are SGHTA and FQGNSA. The length of the CDR3 is 13 residues.

The rearrangement joins TRBV6-5 to TRBJ1-1; D is ambiguous. Germline CDR1 and CDR2: MNHEY and SVGAGI. CDR3 length: 14 amino acids. The ends were cut back, 5 bases at V and 1 base at J, with 11 bases in the middle. The CDR3 is CASSLFYGNTEAFF. The CDR3 DNA reads as TGTGCCAGCAGTCTCTTCTACGGGAACACTGAAGCTTTCTTT.

The gene calls are TRBV29-1 and TRBJ2-5, with TRBD2 matching 9 bases. The germline V gene has CDR1 SQVTM and CDR2 ANQGSEA. The V gene end was trimmed by 5 bases and the J gene end by 7 bases; junction bases not matched to a gene: 8. The CDR3 runs to 13 residues. The CDR3 DNA sequence: TGCAGCGTTCCAGCGGGAGGACTTGTGACCCAGTACTTC. As protein: CSVPAGGLVTQYF.

The V call is TRBV5-1, the J call TRBJ2-5; D possibly corresponds to TRBD1 (6 bases). Trimming cost V 3 bases and J 2 bases, with 11 bases left between them. Germline V CDR1 and CDR2: SGHRS, YFSETQ. The CDR3 covers 14 residues. The CDR3 nucleotides are TGCGCCAGCAGCTCCGGACAGCTTCAAGAGACCCAGTACTTC. Its translation: CASSSGQLQETQYF. Full variable domain (missing parts from reference TRBV5-1 and TRBJ2-5): KAGVTQTPRYLIKTRGQQVTLSCSPISGHRSVSWYQQTPGQGLQFLFEYFSETQRNKGNFPGRFSGRQFSNSRSEMNVSTLELGDSALYLCASSSGQLQETQYFGPGTRLLVL.

V and J are TRBV7-9 and TRBJ1-1, with D tentatively TRBD1 (5 bases). This CDR3 spans 15 amino acids. Trimming removed 1 base from V and 6 bases from J, with 15 bases in between. Germline values: CDR1 SEHNR, CDR2 FQNEAQ (reference sequence). The DNA for the CDR3 is TGTGCCAGCAGCTTAGGAGTCCGGGGAGGGGCTGAAGCTTTCTTT. It yields the protein CASSLGVRGGAEAFF. Filled out from reference TRBV7-9 and TRBJ1-1, the complete variable domain reads DTGVSQNPRHKITKRGQNVTFRCDPISEHNRLYWYRQTLGQGPEFLTYFQNEAQLEKSRLLSDRFSAERPKGSFSTLEIQRTEQGDSAMYLCASSLGVRGGAEAFFGQGTRLTVV.

The chain links TRBV19 to TRBJ2-5, with TRBD1 identical over 9 bases. Germline V lookup: CDR1 LNHDA, CDR2 SQIVND (reference sequence). CDR3 size: 16 residues. J lost 2 bases, V lost 1 base, and 5 bases had no gene match. The CDR3 is CASSIGDRGSQETQYF. Here the CDR3 DNA reads TGTGCCAGTAGTATAGGTGACAGGGGGTCTCAAGAGACCCAGTACTTC.

The J gene is TRBJ1-4, the V gene TRBV19; 8 nucleotides line up with TRBD1. Losses at the gene ends were 3 bases for V and 6 bases for J; bases not matched to a gene: 9. The CDR3 has 16 residues. Germline V gene lookup returns CDR1 LNHDA and CDR2 SQIVND (reference sequence). The chain's CDR3 is CASSIPRTGKDEKLFF. Written as DNA, the CDR3 is TGTGCCAGTAGTATCCCACGGACAGGGAAAGATGAAAAACTGTTTTTT. Supplemented by reference TRBV19 and TRBJ1-4, the full variable domain reads DGGITQSPKYLFRKEGQNVTLSCEQNLNHDAMYWYRQDPGQGLRLIYYSQIVNDFQKGDIAEGYSVSREKKESFPLTVTSAQKNPTAFYLCASSIPRTGKDEKLFFGSGTQLSVL.

This clone appeared a few times. The chain has TRBV7-8 and TRBJ2-1; 16 positions match TRBD2. The CDR3 is 18 residues long. V gave up 2 bases and J gave up 6 bases; unmatched junction bases: 7. Germline V CDR1 and CDR2: SGHVS, FQNEAQ. In DNA, the CDR3 is TGTGCCAGCAGCTTACTTTCCGGGACTAGCGGGAGGGCCAATGAGCAGTTCTTC. This sequence encodes CASSLLSGTSGRANEQFF.

The chain recombines TRBV7-2 with TRBJ1-2; the D is unclear. Germline CDR1 SGHTA, CDR2 FQGNSA. The CDR3 runs 15 residues. Deletions cut 5 bases from V and 0 bases from J, with 13 bases between. The CDR3 DNA follows: TGTGCCAGCAGCAAAGGGCCCGGGACTAACTATGGCTACACCTTC. Its protein product is CASSKGPGTNYGYTF. The entire variable domain, with the rest obtained from reference TRBV7-2 and TRBJ1-2, is as follows: GAGVSQSPSNKVTEKGKDVELRCDPISGHTALYWYRQSLGQGLEFLIYFQGNSAPDKSGLPSDRFSAERTGGSVSTLTIQRTQQEDSAVYLCASSKGPGTNYGYTFGSGTRLTVV.

The V call is TRBV13, the J call TRBJ2-7, with 9 bases identical to TRBD2. This CDR3 has 16 amino acids. Germline-derived CDR1 and CDR2 are PRHDT and FYEKMQ (reference sequence). The V segment lost 4 bases and the J segment 4 bases; nucleotides outside the gene matches: 11. CDR3 DNA sequence: TGTGCCAGCAGCTCCGAAACTAGCGGGCCATTGTACGAGCAGTACTTC. Its protein is CASSSETSGPLYEQYF. The whole variable domain, filled in from reference TRBV13 and TRBJ2-7, reads AAGVIQSPRHLIKEKRETATLKCYPIPRHDTVYWYQQGPGQDPQFLISFYEKMQSDKGSIPDRFSAQQFSDYHSELNMSSLELGDSALYFCASSSETSGPLYEQYFGPGTRLTVT.

CDR3 bases: TGTGCCATCAGTGATCTAGCGGGGAAGAACACCGGGGAGCTGTTTTTT. This gives the protein CAISDLAGKNTGELFF. The chain is built from TRBV10-3 and TRBJ2-2; 9 nucleotides agree with TRBD2. The CDR3 has 16 residues. Losses at the gene ends were 3 bases for V and 1 base for J; bases not matched to a gene: 3. Germline V gives CDR1 ENHRY, CDR2 SYGVKD.